These 20 T cell receptor beta chains came from one sample sequenced in a study of graft-versus-host responses after intestinal transplantation. Their target antigens are unknown. Profiling relied on immunoSEQ multiplex PCR, and the TCRdb table lists in-frame clones only, not all of them. This table holds about 98,000 clones, 83% found once. Material: unstimulated CD8+ T cells sorted from spleen or lymph node cells, obtained before intestinal transplant. The receptors originated from a human donor who received an intestinal transplant.

The chain is built from TRBV19 and TRBJ2-1, with TRBD1 identical over 8 bases. This CDR3 contains 15 residues. The V gene's germline CDR1 is LNHDA and CDR2 SQIVND (reference sequence). With 3 bases clipped from V and 8 bases from J, the junction kept 9 bases outside the gene matches. DNA of the CDR3: TGTGCCAGTAGTATCGTGGGCAGGGGGCTGGATGAGCAGTTCTTC. It is translated as CASSIVGRGLDEQFF.

The V call is TRBV4-2, the J call TRBJ2-1; 8 bases are shared with TRBD1. The CDR3 sequence is 18 residues long. Germline trimming cut 0 bases from V and 8 bases from J; bases unmatched to any gene: 15. CDR1 LGHNA and CDR2 YNFKEQ come from the germline V gene. CDR3 residues: CASSQDSKGTGPRDEQFF. Here the CDR3 DNA reads TGTGCCAGCAGCCAAGATTCGAAGGGGACAGGACCCAGGGATGAGCAGTTCTTC.

This chain uses TRBV6-4 with TRBJ1-5; unclear D gene. CDR1 is MRHNA, CDR2 SNTAGT, per germline. The CDR3 length is 13 residues. With 2 bases removed from V and 7 bases from J, the gap between germline ends came to 9 bases. CDR3 bases: TGTGCCAGCAGTGACGGGTTTGGCCAGCCCCAGCATTTT. Protein product: CASSDGFGQPQHF.

The chain joins TRBV7-3 to TRBJ1-1; D possibly corresponds to TRBD1 (6 bases). The germline V gene encodes CDR1 SGHTA and CDR2 FQGTGA. This CDR3 has 15 residues. Trimming removed 5 bases at V and 0 bases at J, with 13 bases between. The CDR3 loop is CASSLEGHMNTEAFF. The CDR3 nucleotides read TGTGCCAGCAGCCTAGAGGGACATATGAACACTGAAGCTTTCTTT.

CDR3 DNA sequence: TGTGCCAGCAGCGCCGGACAGGGGTACAATGAGCAGTTCTTC. Translated: CASSAGQGYNEQFF. The rearrangement links TRBV13 to TRBJ2-1; 9 positions agree with TRBD1. V lost 5 bases, J lost 4 bases, and 3 bases stayed unmatched. Germline V gene data show CDR1 as PRHDT and CDR2 as FYEKMQ (reference sequence). This CDR3 spans 14 amino acids. The full variable domain, in which reference TRBV13 and TRBJ2-1 provide the parts outside the CDR3, is AAGVIQSPRHLIKEKRETATLKCYPIPRHDTVYWYQQGPGQDPQFLISFYEKMQSDKGSIPDRFSAQQFSDYHSELNMSSLELGDSALYFCASSAGQGYNEQFFGPGTRLTVL.

V and J are TRBV5-1 and TRBJ2-3, with a tentative D call TRBD2 (5 bases). V shed 4 bases and J shed 0 bases, with 12 bases lying between them. Germline CDR1 reads SGHRS; CDR2 reads YFSETQ. CDR3 length: 15 amino acids. This CDR3 reads CASSGRASSTDTQYF. CDR3 DNA sequence: TGCGCCAGCAGCGGGCGGGCCTCTAGCACAGATACGCAGTATTTT.

A few counts support this clone. The J gene is TRBJ2-1, the V gene TRBV28, with TRBD1 identical over 8 bases. The CDR3 sequence is 16 residues long. Trimming removed 1 base from V and 7 bases from J; junction bases left unmatched: 9. Germline values: CDR1 MDHEN, CDR2 SYDVKM. The DNA for the CDR3 is TGTGCCAGCAGTTTATTCGCCCAGGGGGCGCGGAATGAGCAGTTCTTC. Protein product: CASSLFAQGARNEQFF.

Here the CDR3 reads CASSQNPGLAEGEQYF. The CDR3 DNA sequence: TGTGCCAGCAGCCAAAACCCGGGACTAGCGGAGGGGGAGCAGTACTTC. The V call is TRBV7-9, the J call TRBJ2-7; 11 bases are a match to TRBD2. Germline-derived CDR1 and CDR2 are SEHNR and FQNEAQ (reference sequence). The CDR3 has 16 residues. V trimming: 5 bases; J trimming: 7 bases; junction bases outside the gene matches: 13.

This clone appeared once. V and J are TRBV10-1 and TRBJ2-7; 10 positions match TRBD1. V gave up 6 bases and J gave up 3 bases; unmatched junction bases: 2. The CDR3 is 13 amino acids. Per germline, CDR1 WNHNN and CDR2 SYGVQD (reference sequence). The DNA for the CDR3 is TGCGCCAGCAGCGGGACAGGGGACTACGAGCAGTACTTC. Protein product: CASSGTGDYEQYF.

The chain carries TRBV25-1 and TRBJ2-1; TRBD1 matches at 7 bases. This CDR3 is 15 amino acids long. Germline CDR1 reads MGHDK; CDR2 reads SYGVNS. The J segment lost 2 bases and the V segment lost 4 bases, leaving 5 bases of the junction unmatched. This CDR3 is CASSATGSTYNEQFF. The CDR3 DNA sequence: TGTGCCAGCAGTGCGACAGGGTCAACCTACAATGAGCAGTTCTTC. Looking up the rest from reference TRBV25-1 and TRBJ2-1 gives the full variable domain: EADIYQTPRYLVIGTGKKITLECSQTMGHDKMYWYQQDPGMELHLIHYSYGVNSTEKGDLSSESTVSRIRTEHFPLTLESARPSHTSQYLCASSATGSTYNEQFFGPGTRLTVL.

This rearrangement joins TRBV27 to TRBJ2-5; TRBD1 matches 7 bases. The ends lost 8 bases at V and 5 bases at J; junction bases unmatched: 17. CDR3 length: 16 residues. Looked up from germline, CDR1 is MNHEY and CDR2 is SMNVEV (reference sequence). The CDR3 coding sequence is TGTGCCAGCGAGTGGGGCCGACAGGGATGCGTGGAGACCCAGTACTTC. It codes for CASEWGRQGCVETQYF.

V is TRBV9 and J is TRBJ1-1, with TRBD1 matching 8 bases. Trimming took 0 bases from V and 1 from J; bases not matched to a gene: 5. CDR1 SGDLS and CDR2 YYNGEE come from the germline V gene. CDR3 length: 16 residues. CDR3 loop: CASSVGTGLGNTEAFF. For the CDR3, the DNA is TGTGCCAGCAGCGTAGGGACAGGGTTGGGGAACACTGAAGCTTTCTTT.

The chain links TRBV6-5 to TRBJ2-1; 10 positions match TRBD2. CDR1 is MNHEY, CDR2 SVGAGI, per germline. The CDR3 spans 13 residues. Trimming at V came to 3 bases and at J to 13 bases, leaving 6 bases not matched to a gene. DNA of the CDR3: TGTGCCAGCAGTTATAGCACTAGCGGGGTCCAGTTCTTC. Translating gives CASSYSTSGVQFF.

This sequence joins TRBV5-1 and TRBJ2-1; 10 nucleotides agree with TRBD2. The CDR3 is 18 amino acids. Germline V gene data show CDR1 as SGHRS and CDR2 as YFSETQ. V gave up 0 bases and J gave up 8 bases; unmatched junction bases: 14. The DNA for the CDR3 is TGCGCCAGCAGCTTGGCGGGAATACTAGCGGGAATTCGCGATGAGCAGTTCTTC. The encoded protein is CASSLAGILAGIRDEQFF.

The CDR3 sequence: CASSLERTSGQETQYF. The CDR3 DNA is TGTGCCAGCAGCTTGGAGAGGACTAGCGGACAAGAGACCCAGTACTTC. The V call is TRBV5-4, the J call TRBJ2-5, with 10 bases aligning to TRBD2. Germline CDR1 is SGHNT and CDR2 is YYREEE (reference sequence). After removal of 0 bases from V and 2 bases from J, the junction contained 4 bases not matched to a gene. The CDR3 covers 16 residues.

This chain links TRBV5-4 with TRBJ2-3, with a tentative D call TRBD1 (7 bases). This CDR3 has 16 residues. Germline-derived CDR1 and CDR2 are SGHNT and YYREEE (reference sequence). The V end was cut by 4 bases, the J end by 2 bases, with 17 bases between. The CDR3 sequence: CASSADRSDYTDTQYF. The CDR3 DNA reads TGTGCCAGCAGCGCGGACAGGTCGGACTACACAGATACGCAGTATTTT.

The rearrangement links TRBV2 to TRBJ2-7; tentatively, D is TRBD2 (5 bases). This CDR3 is built from 15 residues. Trimming took off 4 bases at V and 4 bases at J, with 17 bases between the two ends. Germline V gene lookup returns CDR1 SNHLY and CDR2 FYNNEI. CDR3 nucleotides: TGTGCCAGCAGTGCCGCGGCGGGCGTAATTTACGAGCAGTACTTC. It specifies CASSAAAGVIYEQYF.

The genes are TRBV2 and TRBJ1-4; D is unclear. CDR3 length: 14 amino acids. Deletions cut 6 bases from V and 6 bases from J, with 14 bases between. Looked up from germline, CDR1 is SNHLY and CDR2 is FYNNEI. The CDR3 region has the DNA TGTGCCAGCAGCCTCGGCTTGGACGATGAAAAACTGTTTTTT. Translation: CASSLGLDDEKLFF.

CDR3 bases: TGTGCCAGCAGTGAATCTGGGGCGGTGGATGAAAAACTGTTTTTT. Translating it yields CASSESGAVDEKLFF. The chain recombines TRBV2 with TRBJ1-4; D may be TRBD1 (5 bases). Trimming took 2 bases from V and 6 from J, leaving 13 bases between them. The CDR3 length is 15 residues. Germline assignment: CDR1 SNHLY and CDR2 FYNNEI. Combining the CDR3 with reference TRBV2 and TRBJ1-4 gives the whole variable domain EPEVTQTPSHQVTQMGQEVILRCVPISNHLYFYWYRQILGQKVEFLVSFYNNEISEKSEIFDDQFSVERPDGSNFTLKIRSTKLEDSAMYFCASSESGAVDEKLFFGSGTQLSVL.

The rearrangement links TRBV7-4 to TRBJ1-1; no clear D. Germline CDR1 is SGHVT and CDR2 is SQSDAQ. CDR3 length: 15 residues. V lost 5 bases and J lost 1, with 14 bases in between. The CDR3 loop reads CASSPWARGNTEAFF. Here the CDR3 DNA reads TGTGCCAGCAGCCCCTGGGCGCGAGGGAACACTGAAGCTTTCTTT.